What follows describes a single TCR beta chain. This clonotype was counted many times. The antigen it recognizes is unknown. No much larger clonotype is one base removed from it; base qualities were not supplied. These data are taken from a study of T cell repertoires in cytomegalovirus infection (dated by TCRdb to about 2019). Study-wide context: The HLA type of each donor mattered for the analysis, because public TCR beta signatures pointed to carriage of CMV infection along with the matching HLA type.

Trimming at the junction amounts to 6 bases on V and 1 base on J, and the germline ends lie 13 bases apart. Inclusive of the bounding cysteine and phenylalanine, the CDR3 is 14 residues long. Kept here is only the CDR3 DNA, which spans 42 bases and is read in frame from base 1. Results and caveats for the whole study, not just this receptor: The ex vivo response was dominated by HLA-C-restricted CMV-specific TCR beta clonotypes, which also provided the single most frequent clonotype in two of eight donors. Carriers of CMV infection plus the relevant HLA type were discriminated by the cumulative frequency of public TCR beta family members in the study cohort and in an independent approximately 340-donor cohort.

Sequenced on an Illumina HiSeq 1500. TCRdb redid the processing of the public reads, applying fastp at Q25 and MiXCR, and retained in-frame beta chains. Each CDR3 protein appears once, grouped with its most common genes and DNA. The sample records about 300,000 distinct CDR3 sequences, approximately 8.9% of which are singletons. Of the sample, 2% to 3% is held by the ten largest clones. The V gene is TRBV12-3 or TRBV12-4 and the J gene is TRBJ2-7; there is no confident call for the D gene. This receptor was obtained from a human donor in good health (CMV status not recorded). Some clones in this sample may be carry-over from other donors' samples. The material sequenced was PBMCs. The CDR3 in this case is CASSLRTGSYEQYF. The DNA sequence is TGTGCCAGCAGCTTACGCACGGGTTCCTACGAGCAGTACTTC.